Presented here are 19 T cell receptor beta chains from one specimen sequenced in a study of low-dose radiotherapy and immunotherapy resistance in tumors. TRAV- and TRBV-specific primers, spanning alpha and beta chains, primed first-strand cDNA. TCR amplification used 15 to 20 PCR cycles, a constant-region primer and a V-primer adapter. TCRdb reanalysed the reads using MiXCR and keeps one entry per CDR3 protein. Of 6,500 to 8,500 distinct CDR3 sequences listed, roughly 82% are singletons. Source of these receptors: a human donor with advanced metastatic prostate, ovarian, gallbladder or colorectal cancer (not recorded which). This table probably holds off-target reads from a library built for another chain.

The rearrangement joins TRBV20-1 to TRBJ1-2; D is undetermined. Germline CDR1 reads DFQATT; CDR2 reads SNEGSKA (reference sequence). This CDR3 is built from 13 residues. Trimming shortened V by 0 bases and J by 4 bases, and 9 bases separated the two germline ends. This CDR3 reads CSARDPLAYGYTF. CDR3 coding DNA: TGCAGTGCTAGAGATCCACTAGCCTATGGCTACACCTTC.

The J gene is TRBJ2-3, the V gene TRBV7-2, with D maybe TRBD2 (6 bases). Germline assignment: CDR1 SGHTA and CDR2 FQGNSA. The CDR3 spans 14 residues. V was shortened by 8 bases and J by 6 bases, with 18 bases between the two germline ends. CDR3: CASSGGRVRDTQYF. The CDR3 nucleotides read TGTGCCAGCTCCGGGGGTAGGGTCCGGGATACGCAGTATTTT.

This clonotype was observed once. V and J are TRBV5-1 and TRBJ2-7, with TRBD1 matching over 12 bases. CDR1 SGHRS and CDR2 YFSETQ come from the germline V gene. This CDR3 is built from 15 residues. V trimming: 1 base; J trimming: 6 bases; junction bases outside the gene matches: 5. The CDR3 loop is CASSLIGTGGSEQYF. CDR3 DNA sequence: TGCGCCAGCAGCTTGATTGGGACAGGGGGCTCCGAGCAGTACTTC.

The rearrangement joins TRBV11-2 to TRBJ1-2; 7 bases align to TRBD1. The CDR3 has 13 residues. Germline values: CDR1 SGHAT, CDR2 FQNNGV. Trimming removed 5 bases from V and 8 bases from J; junction bases left unmatched: 8. CDR3 loop: CASSPGQRRGYTF. As DNA, the CDR3 is TGTGCCAGCAGCCCGGGACAGAGGAGAGGCTACACCTTC.

The genes are TRBV20-1 and TRBJ2-1; D call uncertain. Germline V CDR1 and CDR2: DFQATT, SNEGSKA (reference sequence). V was clipped by 5 bases and J by 4 bases, with 9 bases between them. The CDR3 extends over 12 amino acids. CDR3 bases: TGCAGTGCTTCCTCGATTTACAATGAGCAGTTCTTC. Translated: CSASSIYNEQFF.

V usage is TRBV7-2 and J usage is TRBJ2-5, with TRBD1 as a possible D gene (6 bases). The V end lost 1 base, the J end lost 4 bases, and 13 bases lay between the germline ends. The CDR3 is 15 residues long. Germline lookup yields CDR1 SGHTA and CDR2 FQGNSA. CDR3 loop: CASSLDRVLRETQYF. The CDR3 bases are TGTGCCAGCAGCTTAGACAGGGTGCTCCGAGAGACCCAGTACTTC.

This clonotype was detected once. V and J are TRBV11-2 and TRBJ2-1; 7 bases are a match to TRBD2. Germline V CDR1 and CDR2: SGHAT, FQNNGV. This CDR3 has 14 residues. Trimming at V came to 5 bases and at J to 2 bases, leaving 3 bases not matched to a gene. The CDR3: CASSAAGAYNEQFF. CDR3 nucleotide sequence: TGTGCCAGCAGCGCGGCGGGGGCCTACAATGAGCAGTTCTTC.

The V and J genes are TRBV20-1 and TRBJ1-5; D gene uncertain. V lost 0 bases and J 7 bases, leaving 7 bases between the germline ends. CDR3 length equals 12 residues. Germline V CDR1 and CDR2: DFQATT, SNEGSKA (reference sequence). The CDR3: CSAREGGQPQHF. The DNA for the CDR3 is TGCAGTGCTAGAGAGGGAGGACAGCCCCAGCATTTT.

The V and J genes are TRBV28 and TRBJ1-2; TRBD1 matches at 8 bases. This CDR3 spans 14 amino acids. From germline, CDR1 is MDHEN and CDR2 SYDVKM. J lost 8 bases, V lost 3 bases, and 8 bases had no gene match. The CDR3 bases are TGTGCCAGCAGTTTGACAGGGGTCCGAAGCGGCTACACCTTC. This translates into CASSLTGVRSGYTF.

CDR3 in DNA: TGTGCCAGCACTGGGTTTGACACCGGGGAGCTGTTTTTT. Translating gives CASTGFDTGELFF. The chain carries TRBV6-1 and TRBJ2-2; the D is unclear. This CDR3 region has 13 residues. Germline V gene data show CDR1 as MNHNS and CDR2 as SASEGT. V lost 7 bases, J lost 3 bases, and 9 bases lay in between.

The J gene is TRBJ1-1, the V gene TRBV2; 9 bases match TRBD1. The CDR3 runs 13 residues. Trimming at V came to 9 bases and at J to 4 bases, leaving 6 bases not matched to a gene. CDR1 and CDR2 from the germline V gene are SNHLY and FYNNEI. This CDR3 is CASTGGEGTEAFF. The DNA of the CDR3 is TGTGCCAGTACAGGGGGCGAGGGCACTGAAGCTTTCTTT.

CDR3 residues: CSAGTSGGYNEQFF. The CDR3 nucleotides read TGCAGTGCTGGGACTAGCGGGGGGTACAATGAGCAGTTCTTC. The chain employs TRBV20-1 and TRBJ2-1; TRBD2 matches at 15 bases. V shed 5 bases, J shed 4 bases, and the junction held 0 bases outside the gene matches. Germline V gene sequence: CDR1 DFQATT, CDR2 SNEGSKA (reference sequence). The CDR3 has 14 residues.

This chain joins TRBV10-3 and TRBJ2-1; 7 nucleotides agree with TRBD1. This CDR3 comprises 11 residues. Germline values: CDR1 ENHRY, CDR2 SYGVKD. J gave up 10 bases and V 7 bases, and 4 bases lay outside the gene matches. The CDR3 sequence: CAITEQGEQFF. The CDR3, as DNA: TGTGCCATCACAGAACAGGGGGAGCAGTTCTTC.

This sequence joins TRBV5-6 and TRBJ2-7; D is possibly TRBD2 (6 bases). Germline V gives CDR1 SGHDT, CDR2 YYEEEE. V was clipped by 3 bases and J by 2 bases, with 15 bases between them. The length of the CDR3 is 15 residues. The CDR3, as DNA: TGTGCCAGCAGCTCGCGACTAGTGGGCCCCTACGAGCAGTACTTC. Amino acid sequence: CASSSRLVGPYEQYF.

This sequence joins TRBV29-1 and TRBJ2-4; the match to TRBD2 covers 7 bases. Germline V gene lookup returns CDR1 SQVTM and CDR2 ANQGSEA. Trimming removed 6 bases from V and 7 bases from J; junction bases left unmatched: 6. This CDR3 contains 12 residues. The CDR3 spells CSVEEGGNIQYF. The DNA of the CDR3 is TGCAGCGTCGAGGAGGGAGGGAACATTCAGTACTTC.

This chain connects TRBV2 to TRBJ1-5, with unresolved D. Deletions cut 3 bases from V and 0 bases from J, with 9 bases between. Germline V lookup: CDR1 SNHLY, CDR2 FYNNEI. The CDR3 runs to 15 residues. The CDR3 region has the DNA TGTGCCAGCAGTGAGGTAGTTAATAGCAATCAGCCCCAGCATTTT. Translating gives CASSEVVNSNQPQHF.

The chain has TRBV4-2 and TRBJ1-4; TRBD1 matches at 10 bases. There are 16 residues in the CDR3. Germline V gives CDR1 LGHNA, CDR2 YNFKEQ. The ends lost 3 bases at V and 8 bases at J; junction bases unmatched: 9. The CDR3 nucleotides are TGTGCCAGCAGCCAGGAGACCGGGACAGGGGAGGAAAAACTGTTTTTT. Residues: CASSQETGTGEEKLFF.

The genes are TRBV6-1 and TRBJ1-5; D ambiguous. Germline lookup yields CDR1 MNHNS and CDR2 SASEGT. The CDR3 extends over 12 amino acids. Trimming stripped 5 bases from V and 9 bases from J, with 11 bases between. CDR3 loop: CASSYFVGPQHF. The CDR3 DNA reads as TGTGCCAGCAGTTACTTCGTTGGGCCCCAGCATTTT.

The gene calls are TRBV11-2 and TRBJ2-7; D unresolved. V was trimmed by 1 base and J by 0 bases, leaving 10 bases between them. This CDR3 is built from 15 residues. Germline assignment: CDR1 SGHAT and CDR2 FQNNGV. The CDR3: CASSLGQFSSYEQYF. CDR3 sequence (DNA): TGTGCCAGCAGCTTAGGCCAGTTTAGCTCCTACGAGCAGTACTTC.